This TCR beta chain was recovered during a study of cytomegalovirus exposure and HLA in healthy donors. Losses at the gene ends were 7 bases for V and 6 bases for J; bases not matched to a gene: 7. Germline loops: CDR1 MDHEN, CDR2 SYDVKM. This CDR3 has 15 residues. 13 Jbeta primers and 60 Vbeta primers were used for the PCR. Here immunoSEQ multiplex PCR was the method, and the copy in TCRdb shows in-frame clones only, minus some. The sample lists some 120,000 clones, 72% occurring once. This clonotype was obtained from a man aged 25 to 45 in good health and CMV-seronegative. The chain combines TRBV28 with TRBJ1-6; 9 bases are a match to TRBD1. Sequenced input: PBMCs. CDR3 sequence: CASTNGDRVNSPLHF. The CDR3 region has the DNA TGTGCCAGCACCAATGGGGACAGGGTTAATTCACCCCTCCACTTT.